These 30 T cell receptor beta chains originate from one sample sequenced in a study of blood T cell repertoires in COVID-19. Only in-frame clones appear in the TCRdb table, and some are missing; sequencing was by immunoSEQ multiplex PCR. The profile covers under 250,000 clones, with about 80% appearing a single time and over 2.5% taken by the ten largest. The sample was peripheral blood. The receptors derive from a young woman who had recovered from COVID-19.

The chain recombines TRBV6-5 with TRBJ2-1; D remains ambiguous. The CDR3 spans 11 residues. Germline CDR1 MNHEY, CDR2 SVGAGI. CDR3 sequence reads: CGTGVYNEQFF. In DNA form, the CDR3 reads TGTGGTACGGGTGTTTACAATGAGCAGTTCTTC.

This clone occurred a few times. The CDR3 bases are TGTGCCAGCAGACCCCCCGGGGCAGGGGGTTATCAGCCCCAGCATTTT. Protein product: CASRPPGAGGYQPQHF. V usage is TRBV28 and J usage is TRBJ1-5; 7 bases are a match to TRBD1. The J segment lost 5 bases and the V segment lost 6 bases, leaving 13 bases of the junction unmatched. Germline V gene data show CDR1 as MDHEN and CDR2 as SYDVKM. The CDR3 covers 16 residues.

This chain joins TRBV19 and TRBJ2-3, with 9 bases matching TRBD2. Germline CDR1 reads LNHDA; CDR2 reads SQIVND (reference sequence). Losses at the gene ends were 6 bases for V and 3 bases for J; bases not matched to a gene: 10. The CDR3 runs 16 residues. Here the CDR3 DNA reads TGTGCCAGTAGCCTTCTAGCGGGATCAGAAACAGATACGCAGTATTTT. Residues: CASSLLAGSETDTQYF.

This rearrangement joins TRBV11-3 to TRBJ2-1, with D possibly TRBD1 on 6 matching bases. CDR1 SGHNT and CDR2 YENEEA come from the germline V gene. The CDR3 is made up of 18 amino acids. The V end was cut by 6 bases, the J end by 3 bases, with 24 bases between. CDR3 DNA: TGTGCCAGCAGTCACACGGGGCAGGGGAAGGGGGTCTACAATGAGCAGTTCTTC. Translated: CASSHTGQGKGVYNEQFF.

This chain links TRBV23-1 with TRBJ2-2; D unclear. TRBV23-1 counts as an open reading frame of uncertain function. Trimming pared 3 bases from V and 0 bases from J, leaving 11 bases between. This CDR3 region has 16 residues. The CDR3 is CASSHVESSNTGELFF. CDR3 coding DNA: TGCGCCAGCAGTCATGTCGAGAGTTCGAACACCGGGGAGCTGTTTTTT.

The gene calls are TRBV28 and TRBJ2-1, with a tentative D call TRBD1 (6 bases). The germline CDR1 and CDR2 sequences are MDHEN and SYDVKM. V was pared by 3 bases and J by 7 bases, with 16 bases between. CDR3 length: 15 amino acids. The CDR3: CASSLAPRDTNEQFF. Here the CDR3 DNA reads TGTGCCAGCAGTTTGGCCCCTCGGGACACGAATGAGCAGTTCTTC.

This chain connects TRBV2 to TRBJ1-4, with TRBD1 as a possible D gene (6 bases). The V gene's germline CDR1 is SNHLY and CDR2 FYNNEI. V was pared by 6 bases and J by 8 bases, with 13 bases between. The CDR3 has 13 amino acids. CDR3 sequence: CASRDPGAEKLFF. CDR3 nucleotide sequence: TGTGCCAGCAGAGACCCAGGGGCGGAAAAACTGTTTTTT.

The CDR3 loop is CASSLYPRTGERTEAFF. CDR3 DNA: TGTGCCAGCAGCTTATACCCTCGGACAGGGGAACGCACTGAAGCTTTCTTT. This sequence joins TRBV11-2 and TRBJ1-1, with TRBD1 identical over 9 bases. Germline-derived CDR1 and CDR2 are SGHAT and FQNNGV. There are 17 residues in the CDR3. With V trimmed by 2 bases and J by 4 bases, 11 bases remained unmatched.

Only a few counts were recorded for this clone. The V gene is TRBV18, the J gene TRBJ1-5; no definite D call. V dropped 4 bases and J dropped 3 bases, with 16 bases sitting between them. CDR3 length: 16 amino acids. Germline lookup yields CDR1 KGHSH and CDR2 LQKENI. CDR3 bases: TGTGCCAGCTCACTAGAGTCGACACCGATCAATCAGCCCCAGCATTTT. It specifies CASSLESTPINQPQHF.

This clone was observed a handful of times. The chain combines TRBV2 with TRBJ2-2; D ambiguous. Looked up from germline, CDR1 is SNHLY and CDR2 is FYNNEI. The CDR3 extends over 15 amino acids. The ends were cut back, 3 bases at V and 7 bases at J, with 15 bases in the middle. The CDR3 region is CASSEFVRMRGELFF. CDR3 sequence (DNA): TGTGCCAGCAGTGAGTTCGTGCGAATGCGCGGGGAGCTGTTTTTT.

The CDR3 DNA reads TGCGCCAGCAGCCAAGAAGGGGGCGCAGGGCGGGGTCAGCCCCAGCATTTT. Translated: CASSQEGGAGRGQPQHF. The chain couples TRBV4-1 to TRBJ1-5; 7 bases agree with TRBD1. Germline assignment: CDR1 MGHRA and CDR2 YSYEKL. V dropped 0 bases and J dropped 6; count of bases not matched to a gene: 11. This CDR3 comprises 17 residues.

V gene TRBV4-1 combines with J gene TRBJ2-7, with 9 positions matching TRBD2. V was pared by 4 bases and J by 1 base, with 8 bases of the junction left unmatched. CDR3 length: 16 amino acids. Germline CDR1 is MGHRA and CDR2 is YSYEKL. This CDR3 is CASSLGVLAGSYEQYF. The CDR3 nucleotides read TGCGCCAGCAGCCTAGGAGTCCTAGCGGGATCCTACGAGCAGTACTTC.

The chain has TRBV29-1 and TRBJ1-5; 7 nucleotides align to TRBD1. This CDR3 region has 13 residues. Germline trimming cut 8 bases from V and 5 bases from J; bases unmatched to any gene: 9. Germline loops: CDR1 SQVTM, CDR2 ANQGSEA. CDR3 in DNA: TGCAGCACCGCGACAGGGTTAGATCAGCCCCAGCATTTT. Residues: CSTATGLDQPQHF.

With regard to this clone: Compared with germline, one end of the junction differs, possibly owing to a read error. V is TRBV11-2 and J is TRBJ2-7, with TRBD1 matching over 7 bases. CDR3 length equals 15 residues. Germline V gene data show CDR1 as SGHAT and CDR2 as FQNNGV. The CDR3 protein is CANSFTGTETYEQYF. CDR3 nucleotides: TGTGCCAACAGCTTCACCGGGACAGAGACCTACGAGCAGTACTTC.

V gene TRBV30 combines with J gene TRBJ1-4; TRBD1 aligns across 7 bases. Germline assignment: CDR1 GTSNPN and CDR2 SVGIG (reference sequence). With V trimmed by 2 bases and J by 8 bases, 5 bases remained unmatched. CDR3 length equals 13 residues. The DNA of the CDR3 is TGTGCCTGGAGTCTAGGGGACAGAGAAAAACTGTTTTTT. Protein: CAWSLGDREKLFF.

The chain combines TRBV6-5 with TRBJ2-1; a possible D gene is TRBD2 (7 bases). The V gene's germline CDR1 is MNHEY and CDR2 SVGAGI. Trimming took 7 bases from V and 9 from J, leaving 16 bases between them. The CDR3 loop spans 13 amino acids. The CDR3 DNA is TGTGCCAGCACTCACGGCGGGGGCGGTGAGCAGTTCTTC. This encodes CASTHGGGGEQFF.

The sample holds a few counts of this clone. This CDR3 is also generated by other DNA sequences in the sample. The genes are TRBV5-4 and TRBJ2-5, with 10 bases that match TRBD2. J gave up 1 base and V 4 bases, and 4 bases lay outside the gene matches. The CDR3 length is 15 residues. The V gene's germline CDR1 is SGHNT and CDR2 YYREEE (reference sequence). The CDR3, as DNA: TGTGCCAGCAGCCTAGGACTAGCGGTCCAAGAGACCCAGTACTTC. Amino acids: CASSLGLAVQETQYF.

The sample holds one count of this clone. The rearrangement uses TRBV5-1 and TRBJ2-7, with 11 positions matching TRBD2. Germline CDR1 is SGHRS and CDR2 is YFSETQ. J gave up 4 bases and V 0 bases, and 12 bases lay outside the gene matches. The CDR3 is made up of 18 amino acids. This CDR3 is CASSLGTSGRRIGYEQYF. The CDR3 nucleotides read TGCGCCAGCAGCTTGGGGACTAGCGGGCGAAGAATCGGGTACGAGCAGTACTTC.

The chain employs TRBV24-1 and TRBJ2-1; TRBD1 matches at 7 bases. The CDR3 covers 16 residues. V gave up 4 bases and J gave up 5 bases; unmatched junction bases: 10. Per the germline V gene, CDR1 is KGHDR and CDR2 is SFDVKD. This CDR3 is CATSDPSTGSDNEQFF. CDR3 coding DNA: TGTGCCACCAGTGACCCTTCGACAGGGTCGGACAATGAGCAGTTCTTC.

This clone was counted between two and nine times. The chain links TRBV4-1 to TRBJ2-1, with 14 positions matching TRBD2. The V gene end was trimmed by 1 base and the J gene end by 8 bases; junction bases not matched to a gene: 7. Per the germline V gene, CDR1 is MGHRA and CDR2 is YSYEKL. CDR3 length equals 17 residues. This chain's CDR3 is CASSQGSGTSGSDEQFF. The CDR3 DNA reads as TGCGCCAGCAGCCAAGGCTCCGGGACTAGCGGGAGCGATGAGCAGTTCTTC.

This chain joins TRBV19 and TRBJ1-2, with 7 bases lining up with TRBD1. The V gene's germline CDR1 is LNHDA and CDR2 SQIVND (reference sequence). There are 12 residues in the CDR3. V was pared by 9 bases and J by 8 bases, with 9 bases of the junction left unmatched. The CDR3 bases are TGTGCCAGCAGGCGACAGGGTCAGGGCTACACCTTC. Residues: CASRRQGQGYTF.

DNA of the CDR3: TGTGCCAGTACTGAGGACAGGCGGACAGATACGCAGTATTTT. Translation: CASTEDRRTDTQYF. The chain has TRBV19 and TRBJ2-3; 7 bases agree with TRBD1. The CDR3 spans 14 residues. In germline, CDR1 is LNHDA, CDR2 SQIVND (reference sequence). J lost 3 bases, V lost 7 bases, and 7 bases had no gene match.

The chain recombines TRBV19 with TRBJ2-2, with a weak D call TRBD2 (6 bases). V was shortened by 7 bases and J by 4 bases, with 13 bases between the two germline ends. The CDR3 spans 14 residues. Germline CDR1 is LNHDA and CDR2 is SQIVND (reference sequence). Written as DNA, the CDR3 is TGTGCCAGTAATGAGGGACTTCCCACCGGGGAGCTGTTTTTT. As protein: CASNEGLPTGELFF.

V and J are TRBV5-1 and TRBJ2-6, with unresolved D. Trimming stripped 4 bases from V and 0 bases from J, with 8 bases between. Germline CDR1 reads SGHRS; CDR2 reads YFSETQ. The CDR3 has 15 amino acids. CDR3 residues: CASSQPVSGANVLTF. The DNA for the CDR3 is TGCGCCAGCAGCCAACCGGTCTCTGGGGCCAACGTCCTGACTTTC.

The chain carries TRBV5-1 and TRBJ2-7; D is ambiguous. Trimming took 3 bases from V and 3 from J, leaving 4 bases between them. CDR1 SGHRS and CDR2 YFSETQ come from the germline V gene. The CDR3 length is 11 residues. This chain's CDR3 is CASSSNYEQYF. The CDR3 region has the DNA TGCGCCAGCAGCTCTAACTACGAGCAGTACTTC.

The gene calls are TRBV6-5 and TRBJ1-6; D is possibly TRBD1 (5 bases). The CDR3 runs to 13 residues. CDR1 MNHEY and CDR2 SVGAGI come from the germline V gene. Trimming removed 8 bases from V and 10 bases from J, with 15 bases in between. CDR3 sequence: CASQEEGRSPLHF. CDR3 in DNA: TGTGCCAGCCAGGAAGAGGGGAGGTCACCCCTCCACTTT.

Regarding this clone: Other nucleotide sequences in the sample specify the same CDR3. The J gene is TRBJ2-7, the V gene TRBV27, with D perhaps TRBD1 (6 bases). Looked up from germline, CDR1 is MNHEY and CDR2 is SMNVEV (reference sequence). Trimming took 0 bases from V and 4 from J, leaving 10 bases between them. This CDR3 has 14 amino acids. DNA of the CDR3: TGTGCCAGCAGTTTATCCAGGGGCCCATACGAGCAGTACTTC. Protein: CASSLSRGPYEQYF.

The chain has TRBV4-1 and TRBJ1-2; 7 bases match TRBD1. Germline CDR1 reads MGHRA; CDR2 reads YSYEKL. The CDR3 is made up of 15 amino acids. The V and J ends lost 0 bases and 2 bases, in that order; junction bases with no gene match: 3. The DNA of the CDR3 is TGCGCCAGCAGCCAAGATTCGGGACAGAACTATGGCTACACCTTC. Protein: CASSQDSGQNYGYTF.

The chain links TRBV5-1 to TRBJ2-7, with 7 bases lining up with TRBD1. Trimming removed 8 bases from V and 1 base from J; junction bases left unmatched: 3. This CDR3 is 12 amino acids long. The germline CDR1 and CDR2 sequences are SGHRS and YFSETQ. CDR3 protein: CASGQVSYEQYF. The CDR3 DNA follows: TGCGCCAGTGGACAGGTTTCCTACGAGCAGTACTTC.

The chain links TRBV9 to TRBJ2-1; 10 positions agree with TRBD2. Germline trimming cut 4 bases from V and 3 bases from J; bases unmatched to any gene: 10. The germline V gene has CDR1 SGDLS and CDR2 YYNGEE. There are 17 residues in the CDR3. The CDR3 DNA follows: TGTGCCAGCAGCCATCCCGCCCTAGCGGGAGTCTACAATGAGCAGTTCTTC. Residues: CASSHPALAGVYNEQFF.